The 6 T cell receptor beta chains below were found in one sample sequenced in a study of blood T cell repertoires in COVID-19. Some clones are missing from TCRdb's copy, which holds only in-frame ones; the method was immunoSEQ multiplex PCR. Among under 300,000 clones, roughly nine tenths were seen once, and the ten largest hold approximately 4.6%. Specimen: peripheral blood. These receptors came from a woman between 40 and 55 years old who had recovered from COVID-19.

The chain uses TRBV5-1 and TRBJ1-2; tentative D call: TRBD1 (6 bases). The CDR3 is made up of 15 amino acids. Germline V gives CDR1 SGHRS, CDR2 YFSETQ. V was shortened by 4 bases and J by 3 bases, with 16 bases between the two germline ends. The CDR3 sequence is CASSTSGADYYGYTF. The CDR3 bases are TGCGCCAGCAGCACTTCAGGGGCTGATTACTATGGCTACACCTTC.

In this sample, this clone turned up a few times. DNA for the CDR3: TGTGCCAGCAGTTACGGACAGGGGGCCGGGAATGAGCAGTTCTTC. It encodes CASSYGQGAGNEQFF. The chain is built from TRBV6-6 and TRBJ2-1; 11 nucleotides agree with TRBD1. The ends lost 2 bases at V and 7 bases at J; junction bases unmatched: 4. Germline V CDR1 and CDR2: MNHNY, SVGAGI (reference sequence). This CDR3 is 15 amino acids long.

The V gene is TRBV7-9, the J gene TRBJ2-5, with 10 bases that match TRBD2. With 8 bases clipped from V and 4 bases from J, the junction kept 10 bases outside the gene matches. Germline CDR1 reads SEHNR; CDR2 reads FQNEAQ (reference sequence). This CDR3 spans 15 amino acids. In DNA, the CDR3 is TGTGCCAGCGGGGTGCCTAGCGGGAGCACAGAGACCCAGTACTTC. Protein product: CASGVPSGSTETQYF.

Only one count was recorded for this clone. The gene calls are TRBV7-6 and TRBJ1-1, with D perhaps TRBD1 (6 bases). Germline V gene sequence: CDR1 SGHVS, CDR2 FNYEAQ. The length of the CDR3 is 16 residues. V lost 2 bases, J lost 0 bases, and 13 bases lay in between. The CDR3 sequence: CASSLYLGQMNTEAFF. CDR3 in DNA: TGTGCCAGCAGCTTATATCTAGGACAGATGAACACTGAAGCTTTCTTT.

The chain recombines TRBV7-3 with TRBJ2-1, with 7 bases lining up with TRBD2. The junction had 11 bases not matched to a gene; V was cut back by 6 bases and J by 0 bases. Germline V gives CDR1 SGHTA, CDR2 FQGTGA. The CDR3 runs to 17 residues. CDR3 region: CASSPNGGRSSYNEQFF. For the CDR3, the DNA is TGTGCCAGCAGTCCGAACGGGGGGAGAAGCTCCTACAATGAGCAGTTCTTC.

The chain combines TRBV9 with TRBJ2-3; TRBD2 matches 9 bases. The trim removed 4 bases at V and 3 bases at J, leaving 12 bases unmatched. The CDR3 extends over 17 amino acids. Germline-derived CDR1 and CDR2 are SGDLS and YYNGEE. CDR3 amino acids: CASSPSFSGSLTDTQYF. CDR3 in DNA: TGTGCCAGCAGCCCAAGTTTTAGCGGGAGTTTGACAGATACGCAGTATTTT.